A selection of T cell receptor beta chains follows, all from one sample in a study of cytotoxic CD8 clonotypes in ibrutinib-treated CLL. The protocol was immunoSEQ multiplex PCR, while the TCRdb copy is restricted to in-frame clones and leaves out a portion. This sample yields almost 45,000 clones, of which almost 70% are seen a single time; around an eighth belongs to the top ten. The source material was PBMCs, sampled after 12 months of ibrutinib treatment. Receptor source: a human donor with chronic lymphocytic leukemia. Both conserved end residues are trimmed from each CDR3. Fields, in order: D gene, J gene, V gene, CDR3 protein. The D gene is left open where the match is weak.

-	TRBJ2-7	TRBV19	ASSPGGRGTYEQY
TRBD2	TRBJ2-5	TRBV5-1	ASSKAPGLAGETQY
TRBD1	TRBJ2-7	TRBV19	ASSPGTGGTDEQY
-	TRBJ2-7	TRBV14	ASSRRLGLDEQY
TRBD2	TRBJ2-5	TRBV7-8	ASSMGLAGFQETQY
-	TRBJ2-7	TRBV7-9	ASSSRGPDEQY
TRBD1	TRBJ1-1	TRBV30	AWNLQGTYTEAF
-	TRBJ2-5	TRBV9	ASSVAGGGQTQY
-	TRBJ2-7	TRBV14	ASSQGSRGYEQY
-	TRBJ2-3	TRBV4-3	ASSQALPDTQY
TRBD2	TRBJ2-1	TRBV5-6	ASSLSGNPYNEQF
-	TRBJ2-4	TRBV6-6	ASSDSKNIQY
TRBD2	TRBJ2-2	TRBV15	ATTYLIGGSITGELF
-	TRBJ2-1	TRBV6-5	ASGHDNNEQF
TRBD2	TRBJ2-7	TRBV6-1	ASSEELAGAYEQY
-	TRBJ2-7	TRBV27	ASRRNLGGYEQY
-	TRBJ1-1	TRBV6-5	ASRRAGEAF
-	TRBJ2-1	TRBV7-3	ASSLTKSGFHNEQF
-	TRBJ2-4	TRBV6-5	ASSPRQVGNIQY
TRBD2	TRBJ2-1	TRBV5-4	ASSSPKGLAGQQF
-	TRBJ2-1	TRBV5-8	ASSLVWGLSYNEQF
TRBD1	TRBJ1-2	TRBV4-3	ASSQDRSGTGASGYT
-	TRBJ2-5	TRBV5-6	ASSLIRGETQY
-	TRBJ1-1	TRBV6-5	ASSYGGGALNTEAF
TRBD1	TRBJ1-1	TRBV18	ASSQGANTEAF
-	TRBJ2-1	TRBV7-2	ASSLGVASYNEQF
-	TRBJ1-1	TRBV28	ASSHGFRGPNTEAF
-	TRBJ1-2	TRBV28	ASSPGGQAYYGYT
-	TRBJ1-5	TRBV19	ASDTGWGISNQPQH
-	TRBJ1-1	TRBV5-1	ASSLEGVVNTEAF
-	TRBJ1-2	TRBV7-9	ASSPAQWGNYGYT
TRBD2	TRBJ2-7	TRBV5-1	ASSLGTSGVSYEQY
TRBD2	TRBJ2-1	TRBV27	ASSWTGTSGRNEQF
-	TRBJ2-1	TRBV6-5	ASSYGGFYNEQF
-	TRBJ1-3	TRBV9	ASSGVGSGNTIY
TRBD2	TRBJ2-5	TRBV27	ASSPREGLAETQY